This is a list of T cell receptor beta chains from one sample in a study of T cells in pancreatic ductal adenocarcinoma. Measured with immunoSEQ multiplex PCR; TCRdb has only the in-frame clones, and not every one. The table shows 25,000 to 35,000 clones, with over 85% occurring only once. Sequenced input: PBMCs. The source of these receptors is a human donor with pancreatic ductal adenocarcinoma. CDR3s leave out the opening cysteine and the closing phenylalanine or tryptophan.

TRBV6-4 ASSDSGYGYT
TRBV18 ASSSNEGLAGRYEQY
TRBV19 ASSSGRTPETQY
TRBV2 ASSEYSTENYGYT
TRBV27 ASSSHRGPNQPQH
TRBV11-1 ASSLALAGPHEQY
TRBV19 ASNGLAGARDEQF
TRBV7-9 ALAPYNEQF
TRBV28 ASNSGTSGSYEQY
TRBV6-6 ASSPLAGGNEQY
TRBV19 ASSITDVAGTGELF
TRBV27 ASGRGARPSEQY
TRBV7-8 ASSVQRTDPYEQY
TRBV25-1 ASSEKVGQGTYEQY
TRBV5-1 ASSLARDRDHFGRTGELF
TRBV5-1 ASSLAGLPGSYEQY
TRBV11-2 ASSPRTGVYSYT
TRBV19 ASTHGGTTGELF
TRBV28 ASDGRETQY
TRBV29-1 SVEASGVGETQY
TRBV7-7 ASSPGTSSGNTIY
TRBV2 ASSPRARAHNSPLH
TRBV27 ASSPQSTSAAF
TRBV7-3 ASSLMANTEAF
TRBV5-1 ASSLSGQGFNEQF
TRBV7-8 ASSGQGDNQPQH
TRBV20-1 SAGPGDTQY
TRBV6-5 ASSFMGTRVNNEQF
TRBV7-8 ASSSGQFKNQPQH
TRBV7-9 ASSFQGKIGELF
TRBV11-3 ASSYHQGSDNEQF
TRBV11-3 ASSLRQGRTGANVLT
TRBV4-1 ASSQDGQGGNTIY
TRBV27 ASSLLGGPQH
TRBV5-1 ASSPLVGRGDTQY
TRBV11-3 ASSFPNYNEQF
TRBV5-1 ASSSGQGWTDTQY
TRBV18 ASSGPTVTSGKNQDTQY
TRBV2 ASSEGLEETQY
TRBV6-5 ASADYTYEQY
TRBV7-2 ASSLTGNHEQF
TRBV6-6 ASKKSYSNQPQH
TRBV15 ATSREGGTVTETQY
TRBV7-2 ASRPSLAGTYEQF
TRBV6-6 ASTPTGSYEQY
TRBV7-8 ASSTRGREGNQPQH
TRBV7-9 ASSLGANTEAF
TRBV2 ASSDSTSSYNEQF
TRBV5-1 ASSLEAVGEETQY
TRBV5-4 ASSLITSGYNEQF
TRBV11-1 ASSLSRLGSYNEQF
TRBV7-9 ASSFIQFQPLF
TRBV27 ASTIQGAGELF
TRBV28 ASTPSGTVDNEQF
TRBV11-3 ASSPTGNYGYT
TRBV5-6 ASSPGQPLSYEQY
TRBV6-4 ASSHLNTGELF